This T cell receptor (beta chain) was captured by sequencing in a study of T cell repertoires in cytomegalovirus infection. J gave up 2 bases and V 8 bases, and 5 bases lay outside the gene matches. The CDR3 has 15 residues. Germline CDR1 reads MNHEY; CDR2 reads SMNVEV (reference sequence). There are a few counts of this clonotype. What it recognizes is unknown. Via MiXCR, TCRdb re-called the reads, giving one row per CDR3 protein. The sample lists about 69,000 distinct CDR3 sequences; 25% to 30% were seen once. The sample in question was CD8+ T cells from cultured PBMCs, obtained from culture after CMV antigen stimulation. V usage is TRBV27 and J usage is TRBJ1-6; TRBD1 aligns across 8 bases. The receptor was derived from a human donor in good health (CMV status not recorded). Some clones in this sample may be carry-over from other donors' samples. CDR3 nucleotides: TGTGCCAGCTCCGGACAGGGCCCCTATAATTCACCCCTCCACTTT. It encodes CASSGQGPYNSPLHF.